This T cell receptor (beta chain) was sequenced in a study of T cell responses to AZD1222 COVID-19 vaccine. TCRdb's table, derived via immunoSEQ multiplex PCR, lists solely in-frame clones and lacks some. This table holds under 200,000 clones, more than 70% found once. Study-wide results and limits: Mostly white British, mostly female donors; authors suggested clonal diversity may be underestimated. Rises in breadth and depth of Spike-specific TCRs came after two AZD1222 doses. The repertoires were collected only after the peak T cell response.

V lost 11 bases to trimming and J lost 1 base, with 11 bases between them. Germline V gives CDR1 SEHNR, CDR2 FQNEAQ (reference sequence). CDR3 length: 12 residues. Pooled together were second doses at about 4 or about 12 weeks. This clone came up a few times. The antigen is unknown. This clonotype was obtained from an adult who received the AZD1222 COVID-19 vaccine. This chain connects TRBV7-9 to TRBJ1-1; the D is unclear. Sample: peripheral blood, taken 28 days after the second AZD1222 dose. CDR3 DNA sequence: TGTGCCGGCGGGAGGACGAACACTGAAGCTTTCTTT. Translation gives CAGGRTNTEAFF.